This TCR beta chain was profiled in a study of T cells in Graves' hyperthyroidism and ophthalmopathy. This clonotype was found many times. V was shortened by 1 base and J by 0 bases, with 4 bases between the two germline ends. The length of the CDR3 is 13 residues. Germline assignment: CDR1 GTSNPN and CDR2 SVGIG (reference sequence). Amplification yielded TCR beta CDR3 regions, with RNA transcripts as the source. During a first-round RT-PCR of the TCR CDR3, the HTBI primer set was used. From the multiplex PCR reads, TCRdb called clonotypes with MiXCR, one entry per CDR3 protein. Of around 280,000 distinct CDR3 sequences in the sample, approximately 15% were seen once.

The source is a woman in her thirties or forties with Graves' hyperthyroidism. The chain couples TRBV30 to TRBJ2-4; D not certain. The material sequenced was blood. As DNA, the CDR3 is TGTGCCTGGAGTGCGGGAGCCAAAAACATTCAGTACTTC. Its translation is CAWSAGAKNIQYF.